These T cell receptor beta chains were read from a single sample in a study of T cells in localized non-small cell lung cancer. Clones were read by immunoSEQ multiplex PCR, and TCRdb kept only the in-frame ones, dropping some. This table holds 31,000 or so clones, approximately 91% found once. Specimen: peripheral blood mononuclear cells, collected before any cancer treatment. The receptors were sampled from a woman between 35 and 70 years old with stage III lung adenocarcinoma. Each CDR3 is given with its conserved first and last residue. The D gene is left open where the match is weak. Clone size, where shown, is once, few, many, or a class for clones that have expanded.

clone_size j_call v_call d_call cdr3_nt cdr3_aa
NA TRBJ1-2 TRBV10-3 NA TGTGCCATCAGTGTGTCCTCAGGGCAGAGCTATGGCTACACCTTC CAISVSSGQSYGYTF
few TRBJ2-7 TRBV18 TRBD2 TGTGCCAGCTCGCTCCGGACTAGCGCCTCCTACGAGCAGTACTTC CASSLRTSASYEQYF
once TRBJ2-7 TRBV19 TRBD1 TGTGCCAGTAGTATCAGGGGGACAACCTACGAGCAGTACTTC CASSIRGTTYEQYF
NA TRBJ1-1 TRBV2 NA TGTGCCAGCAGTGAACAGCCCCTGGCCACTGAAGCTTTCTTT CASSEQPLATEAFF
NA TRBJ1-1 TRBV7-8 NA TGTGCCAGCAGCTTGAAGAGGGGCACAAGGAACACTGAAGCTTTCTTT CASSLKRGTRNTEAFF
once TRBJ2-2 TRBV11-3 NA TGTGCCAGCAGTCCAGGGACCGCGATAGGGGAGCTGTTTTTT CASSPGTAIGELFF
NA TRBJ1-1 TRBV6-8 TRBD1 TGTGCCAGCAGTGCAGGGGGCGTAAACACTGAAGCTTTCTTT CASSAGGVNTEAFF
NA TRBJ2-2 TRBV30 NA TGTGCCTGGAGTCGGGGAGACTGGCCCGGGGAGCTGTTTTTT CAWSRGDWPGELFF
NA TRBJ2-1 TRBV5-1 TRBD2 TGCGCCAGCAGCTCCGGGTCTAGCGGAGTTTACAATGAGCAGTTCTTC CASSSGSSGVYNEQFF
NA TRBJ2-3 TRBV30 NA TGTGCCTGGAGCGCCAAGTGGGACAGCACAGATACGCAGTATTTT CAWSAKWDSTDTQYF
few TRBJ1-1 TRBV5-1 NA TGCGCCAGCAGCTTGGCCTCCAGTAACACTGAAGCTTTCTTT CASSLASSNTEAFF
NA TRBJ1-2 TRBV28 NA TGTGCCAGCAGTCCTACAGGGTACTATGGCTACACCTTC CASSPTGYYGYTF
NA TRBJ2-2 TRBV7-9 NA TGTGCCAGCAGCCCCAGGGGTGGCACCGGGGAGCTGTTTTTT CASSPRGGTGELFF
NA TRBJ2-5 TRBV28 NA TGTGCCAGCAGTTCCCCAGCAGGGGCGGAGACCCAGTACTTC CASSSPAGAETQYF
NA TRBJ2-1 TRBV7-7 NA TGTGCTAGCAGCCCGAGGGGGGTAAATGAGCAGTTCTTC CASSPRGVNEQFF
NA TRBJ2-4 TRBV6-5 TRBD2 TGTGCCAGCAGTTACGGGGGGGGAGGCATTCAGTACTTC CASSYGGGGIQYF
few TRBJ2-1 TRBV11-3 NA TGTGCCAGCAGCTTAGGTCGGGAGTACTCCTACAATGAGCAGTTCTTC CASSLGREYSYNEQFF
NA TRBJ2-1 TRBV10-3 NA TGTGCCATCAGTGGTAGATCGGACTCGGCGAGCTCCTACAATGAGCAGTTCTTC CAISGRSDSASSYNEQFF
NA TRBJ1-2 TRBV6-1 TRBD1 TGTGCCAGCAGTGAAGACCCCGACAGGGTCGATGGCTACACCTTC CASSEDPDRVDGYTF
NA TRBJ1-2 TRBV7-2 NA TGTGCCAGCAGCTTGGAGGGGAGAGCTGGCTACACCTTC CASSLEGRAGYTF
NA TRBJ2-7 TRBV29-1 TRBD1 TGCAGCGTTGGTCGGACAGGGGGTTCCTACGAGCAGTACTTC CSVGRTGGSYEQYF
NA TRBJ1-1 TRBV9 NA TGTGCCAGCAGCGTAGCCCCTCTGACAGAGATTGAAGCTTTCTTT CASSVAPLTEIEAFF
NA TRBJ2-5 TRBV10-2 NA TGCGCCAGCAGTCTCCCCGGGGGAGAGACCCAGTACTTC CASSLPGGETQYF
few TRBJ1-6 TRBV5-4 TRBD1 TGTGCCAGCACCCCTGATCAGCCGGGACAGGGGTCACCCCTCCACTTT CASTPDQPGQGSPLHF